This T cell receptor (beta chain) appears in the sequencing data of a study of blood T cell repertoires in COVID-19. Overall study: Some COVID-19 samples were acute and others convalescent; all came from the United States, Italy and Spain.

Seattle enrolled patients during active infection and tracked them longitudinally. Germline assignment: CDR1 LNHNV and CDR2 YYDKDF (reference sequence). The ends were cut back, 2 bases at V and 4 bases at J, with 11 bases in the middle. The CDR3 is 14 residues long. How the authors handled the data: It was from reference gene primer amplification that nucleated cell counts were estimated. Data came from immunoSEQ multiplex PCR; TCRdb stores just in-frame clones and leaves some out. Clone size and V and J calls were adopted from that table, with D and trimming inferred from the DNA. The table includes hundreds of thousands of clones, 85% to 90% detected once.

The sample consisted of peripheral blood. The TCR comes from a woman in her 50s with COVID-19, enrolled during active disease. The chain couples TRBV15 to TRBJ1-2; the D gene is possibly TRBD1 (6 bases). In nucleotides, the CDR3 is TGTGCCACCAGCAGACAGGGGACCGGCTATGGCTACACCTTC. Translating gives CATSRQGTGYGYTF.